This T cell receptor beta chain was documented in a study of blood T cell repertoires in COVID-19. Study in general: The United States, Italy and Spain were the sources of the acute and convalescent COVID-19 samples. Sample material is recorded as cDNA or gDNA derived from T cells, B-cell-depleted T cells, or PBMCs.

CDR1 MNHEY and CDR2 SVGAGI come from the germline V gene. Trimming at V came to 0 bases and at J to 4 bases, leaving 8 bases not matched to a gene. The CDR3 totals 16 residues. Original methodology: For nucleated cells, counts were estimated from reference gene primer amplification. The method was immunoSEQ multiplex PCR; TCRdb's version includes in-frame clones alone and lacks a portion of them. Clone size and V and J calls were adopted from that table, with D and trimming inferred from the DNA. The top ten hold around 20% of the sample, which has more than 150,000 clones, about 90% seen once. The material sequenced was peripheral blood. This TCR was recovered from a man aged 65 to 79 with active or convalescent COVID-19. The chain combines TRBV6-5 with TRBJ1-2, with 7 bases lining up with TRBD1. The CDR3 DNA is TGTGCCAGCAGTTACTCAGGGGGACAGCGGCTCTATGGCTACACCTTC. This translates into CASSYSGGQRLYGYTF.